Sequencing of this T cell receptor beta chain was carried out in a study of blood T cell repertoires in COVID-19. Trimming pared 4 bases from V and 1 base from J, leaving 14 bases between. This CDR3 contains 15 residues. In germline, CDR1 is SGHNT, CDR2 YYREEE (reference sequence). Profiling relied on immunoSEQ multiplex PCR, and the TCRdb table lists in-frame clones only, not all of them. The sample holds about 260,000 clones, 75% to 90% seen once. Sequenced input: peripheral blood. The V call is TRBV5-4, the J call TRBJ1-1; tentative D call: TRBD1 (6 bases). The source of this sequence is a woman aged 45 to 65 who had recovered from COVID-19. For the CDR3, the DNA is TGTGCCAGCAGCCTACGGGGGGCGGAGAACACTGAAGCTTTCTTT. It specifies CASSLRGAENTEAFF.